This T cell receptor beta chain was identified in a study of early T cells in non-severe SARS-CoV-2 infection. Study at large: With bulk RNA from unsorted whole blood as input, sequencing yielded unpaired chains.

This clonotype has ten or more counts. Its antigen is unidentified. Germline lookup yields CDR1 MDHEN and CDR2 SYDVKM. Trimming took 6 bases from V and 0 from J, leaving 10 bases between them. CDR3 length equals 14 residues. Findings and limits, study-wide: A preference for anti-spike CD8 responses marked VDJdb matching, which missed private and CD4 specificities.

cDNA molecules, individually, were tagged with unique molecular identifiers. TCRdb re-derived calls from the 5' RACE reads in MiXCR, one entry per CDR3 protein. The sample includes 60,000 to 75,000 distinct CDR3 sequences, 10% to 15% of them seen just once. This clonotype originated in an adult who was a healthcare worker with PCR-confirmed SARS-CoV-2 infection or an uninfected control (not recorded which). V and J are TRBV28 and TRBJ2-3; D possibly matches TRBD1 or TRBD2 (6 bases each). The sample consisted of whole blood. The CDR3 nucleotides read TGTGCCAGCAGGGAGGGGACAAGCACAGATACGCAGTATTTT. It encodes CASREGTSTDTQYF.